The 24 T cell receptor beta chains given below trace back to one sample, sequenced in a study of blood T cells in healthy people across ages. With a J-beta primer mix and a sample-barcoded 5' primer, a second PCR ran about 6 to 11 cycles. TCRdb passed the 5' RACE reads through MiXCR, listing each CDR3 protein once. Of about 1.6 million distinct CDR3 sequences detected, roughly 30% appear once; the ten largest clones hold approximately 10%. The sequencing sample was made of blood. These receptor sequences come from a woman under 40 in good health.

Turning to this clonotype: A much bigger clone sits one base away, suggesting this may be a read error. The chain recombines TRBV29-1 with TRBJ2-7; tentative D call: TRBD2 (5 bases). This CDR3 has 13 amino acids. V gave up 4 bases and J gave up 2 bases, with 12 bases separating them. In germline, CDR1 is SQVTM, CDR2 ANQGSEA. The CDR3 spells CSVVTRNPYEQYF. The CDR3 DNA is TGCAGCGTTGTTACTAGAAATCCCTACGAGCAGTACTTC.

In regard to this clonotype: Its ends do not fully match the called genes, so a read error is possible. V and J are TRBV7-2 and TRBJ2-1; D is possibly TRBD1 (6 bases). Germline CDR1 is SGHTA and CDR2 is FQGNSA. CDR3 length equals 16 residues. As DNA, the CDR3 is TGTGTCAGCAGCTTAGATCCCCAGGGGCCCTACAATGAGCAGTTCTTC. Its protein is CVSSLDPQGPYNEQFF. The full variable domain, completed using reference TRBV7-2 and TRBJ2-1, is GAGVSQSPSNKVTEKGKDVELRCDPISGHTALYWYRQSLGQGLEFLIYFQGNSAPDKSGLPSDRFSAERTGGSVSTLTIQRTQQEDSAVYLCVSSLDPQGPYNEQFFGPGTRLTVL.

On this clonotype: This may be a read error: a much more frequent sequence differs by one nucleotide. Here the CDR3 reads CGVVGIRRSSYNEQFF. The CDR3 coding sequence is TGCGGCGTTGTTGGGATTCGGCGAAGCTCCTACAATGAGCAGTTCTTC. The genes are TRBV29-1 and TRBJ2-1; D is uncertain. This CDR3 contains 16 residues. Germline CDR1 SQVTM, CDR2 ANQGSEA.

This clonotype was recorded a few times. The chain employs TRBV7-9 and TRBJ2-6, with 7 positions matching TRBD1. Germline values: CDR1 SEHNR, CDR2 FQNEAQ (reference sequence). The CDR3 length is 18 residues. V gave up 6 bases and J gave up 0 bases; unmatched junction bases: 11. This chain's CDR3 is CASRPTFDRDSGANVLTF. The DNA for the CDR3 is TGTGCCAGCAGACCAACATTCGACAGGGACTCTGGGGCCAACGTCCTGACTTTC.

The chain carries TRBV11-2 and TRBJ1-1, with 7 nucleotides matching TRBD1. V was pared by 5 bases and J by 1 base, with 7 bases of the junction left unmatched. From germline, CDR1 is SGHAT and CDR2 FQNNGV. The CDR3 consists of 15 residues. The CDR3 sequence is CASSPWTGQNTEAFF. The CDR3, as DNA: TGTGCCAGCAGCCCGTGGACAGGCCAGAACACTGAAGCTTTCTTT.

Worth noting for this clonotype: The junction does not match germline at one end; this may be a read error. CDR3 DNA sequence: TGTACCAGCAGTTACCCCGACGGCGAGCAGTACTTC. This encodes CTSSYPDGEQYF. The V and J genes are TRBV6-5 and TRBJ2-5; no definite D call. The end of the DNA is better explained by TRBJ2-7, so the J call may be wrong. The CDR3 runs 12 residues. Germline V gene lookup returns CDR1 MNHEY and CDR2 SVGAGI.

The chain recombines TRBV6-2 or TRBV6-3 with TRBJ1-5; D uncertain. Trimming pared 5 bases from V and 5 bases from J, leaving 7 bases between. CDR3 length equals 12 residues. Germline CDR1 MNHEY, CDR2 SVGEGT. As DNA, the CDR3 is TGTGCCAGCAGTGCGGCGGATCAGCCCCAGCATTTT. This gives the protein CASSAADQPQHF.

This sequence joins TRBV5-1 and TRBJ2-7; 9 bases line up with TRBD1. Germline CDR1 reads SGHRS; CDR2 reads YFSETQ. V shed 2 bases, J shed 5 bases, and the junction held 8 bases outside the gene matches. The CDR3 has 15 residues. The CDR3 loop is CASSFQLDRGHEQYF. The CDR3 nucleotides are TGCGCCAGCAGCTTTCAATTGGACAGGGGCCACGAGCAGTACTTC.

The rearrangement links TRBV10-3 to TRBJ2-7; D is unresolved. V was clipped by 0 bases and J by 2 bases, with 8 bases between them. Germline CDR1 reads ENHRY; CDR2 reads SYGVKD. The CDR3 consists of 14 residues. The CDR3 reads CAISESRRAYEQYF. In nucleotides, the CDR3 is TGTGCCATCAGTGAGTCCCGACGGGCCTACGAGCAGTACTTC.

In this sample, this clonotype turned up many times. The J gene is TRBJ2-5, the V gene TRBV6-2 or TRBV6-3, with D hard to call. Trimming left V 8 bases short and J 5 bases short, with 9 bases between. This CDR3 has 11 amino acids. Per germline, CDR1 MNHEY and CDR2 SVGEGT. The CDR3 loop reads CASDFGETQYF. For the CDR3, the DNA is TGTGCCAGCGACTTTGGGGAGACCCAGTACTTC.

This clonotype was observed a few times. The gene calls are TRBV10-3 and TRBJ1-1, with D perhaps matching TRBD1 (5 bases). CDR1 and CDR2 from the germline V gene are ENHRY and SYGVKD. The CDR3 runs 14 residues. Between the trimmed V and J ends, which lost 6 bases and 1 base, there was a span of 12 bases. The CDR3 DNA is TGTGCCATCAGATATGACAGAGAGAACACTGAAGCTTTCTTT. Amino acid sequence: CAIRYDRENTEAFF.

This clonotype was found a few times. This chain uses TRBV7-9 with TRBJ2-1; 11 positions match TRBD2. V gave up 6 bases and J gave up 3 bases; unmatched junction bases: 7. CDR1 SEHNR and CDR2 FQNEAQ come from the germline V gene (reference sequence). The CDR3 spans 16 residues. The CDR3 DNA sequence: TGTGCCAGCAGACCGAAACTAGCGGGAGTCTACAATGAGCAGTTCTTC. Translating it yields CASRPKLAGVYNEQFF.

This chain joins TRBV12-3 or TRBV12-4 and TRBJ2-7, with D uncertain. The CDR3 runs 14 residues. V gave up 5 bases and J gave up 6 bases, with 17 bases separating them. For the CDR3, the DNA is TGTGCCAGCAGTCTTGCCGGGCGAAGCTGCGAGCAGTACTTC. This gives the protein CASSLAGRSCEQYF.

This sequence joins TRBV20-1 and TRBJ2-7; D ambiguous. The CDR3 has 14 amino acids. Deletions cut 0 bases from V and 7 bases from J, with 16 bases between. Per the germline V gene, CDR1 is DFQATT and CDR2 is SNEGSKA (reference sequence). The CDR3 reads CSARDQELYNEQYF. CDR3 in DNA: TGCAGTGCTAGAGATCAGGAGCTGTACAATGAGCAGTACTTC.

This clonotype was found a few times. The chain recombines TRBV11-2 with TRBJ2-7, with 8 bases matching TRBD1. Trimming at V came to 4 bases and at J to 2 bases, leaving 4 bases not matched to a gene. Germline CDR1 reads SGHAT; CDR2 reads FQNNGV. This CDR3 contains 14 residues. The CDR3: CASSWDRSPYEQYF. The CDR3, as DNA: TGTGCCAGCAGCTGGGACAGGAGTCCCTACGAGCAGTACTTC.

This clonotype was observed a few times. CDR3 coding DNA: TGTGCCAGCAGCGACGAGACAGGGGGCTCCACTGAAGCTTTCTTT. It encodes CASSDETGGSTEAFF. The J gene is TRBJ1-1, the V gene TRBV7-9; 10 nucleotides line up with TRBD1. Germline values: CDR1 SEHNR, CDR2 FQNEAQ (reference sequence). Trimming at V came to 5 bases and at J to 4 bases, leaving 7 bases not matched to a gene. This CDR3 is 15 amino acids long.

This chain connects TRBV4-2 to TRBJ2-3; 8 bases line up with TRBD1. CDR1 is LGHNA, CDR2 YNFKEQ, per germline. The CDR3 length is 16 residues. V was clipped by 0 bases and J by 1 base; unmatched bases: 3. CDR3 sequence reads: CASSQEPDRGTDTQYF. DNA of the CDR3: TGTGCCAGCAGCCAAGAACCGGACAGGGGCACAGATACGCAGTATTTT.

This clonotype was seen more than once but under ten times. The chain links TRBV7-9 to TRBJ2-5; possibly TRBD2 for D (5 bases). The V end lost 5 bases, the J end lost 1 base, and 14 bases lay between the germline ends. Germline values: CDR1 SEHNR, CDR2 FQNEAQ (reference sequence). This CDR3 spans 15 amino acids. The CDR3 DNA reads TGTGCCAGCAGCACCCGGACCAGCGGCCAAGAGACCCAGTACTTC. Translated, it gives CASSTRTSGQETQYF.

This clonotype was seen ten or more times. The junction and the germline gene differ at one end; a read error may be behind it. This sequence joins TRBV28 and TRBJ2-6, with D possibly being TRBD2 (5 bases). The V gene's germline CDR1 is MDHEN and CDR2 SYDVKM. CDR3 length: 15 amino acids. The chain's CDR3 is CASSFAGSGANVLTF. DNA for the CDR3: TGCGCCAGCAGCTTTGCGGGCTCTGGGGCCAACGTCCTGACTTTC.

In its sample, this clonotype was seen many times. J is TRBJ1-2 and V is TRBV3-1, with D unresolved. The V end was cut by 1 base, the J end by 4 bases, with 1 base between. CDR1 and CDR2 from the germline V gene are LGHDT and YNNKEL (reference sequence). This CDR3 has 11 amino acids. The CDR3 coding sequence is TGTGCCAGCAGCCAAGGCTATGGCTACACCTTC. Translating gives CASSQGYGYTF.

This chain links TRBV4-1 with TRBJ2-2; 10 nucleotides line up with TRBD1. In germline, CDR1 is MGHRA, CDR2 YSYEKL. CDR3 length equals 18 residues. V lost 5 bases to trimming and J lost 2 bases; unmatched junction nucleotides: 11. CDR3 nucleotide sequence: TGCGCCAGCAGCTTCCGACAGGGGGCACGGTCTAACACCGGGGAGCTGTTTTTT. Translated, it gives CASSFRQGARSNTGELFF.

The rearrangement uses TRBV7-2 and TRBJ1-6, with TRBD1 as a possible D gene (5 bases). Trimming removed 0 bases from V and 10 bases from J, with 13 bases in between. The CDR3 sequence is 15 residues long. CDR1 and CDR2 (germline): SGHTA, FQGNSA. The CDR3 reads CASSLAGVLRSPLHF. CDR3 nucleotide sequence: TGTGCCAGCAGCTTAGCGGGGGTCCTTCGATCACCCCTCCACTTT. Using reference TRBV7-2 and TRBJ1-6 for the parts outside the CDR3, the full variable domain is GAGVSQSPSNKVTEKGKDVELRCDPISGHTALYWYRQSLGQGLEFLIYFQGNSAPDKSGLPSDRFSAERTGGSVSTLTIQRTQQEDSAVYLCASSLAGVLRSPLHFGNGTRLTVT.

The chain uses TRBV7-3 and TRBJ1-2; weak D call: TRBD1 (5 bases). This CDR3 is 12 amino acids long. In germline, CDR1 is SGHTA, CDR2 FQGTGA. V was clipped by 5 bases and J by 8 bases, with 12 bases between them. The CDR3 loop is CASSPGHGGYTF. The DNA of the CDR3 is TGTGCCAGCAGCCCGGGGCACGGGGGCTACACCTTC. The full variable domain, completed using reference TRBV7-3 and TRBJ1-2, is GAGVSQTPSNKVTEKGKYVELRCDPISGHTALYWYRQSLGQGPEFLIYFQGTGAADDSGLPNDRFFAVRPEGSVSTLKIQRTERGDSAVYLCASSPGHGGYTFGSGTRLTVV.

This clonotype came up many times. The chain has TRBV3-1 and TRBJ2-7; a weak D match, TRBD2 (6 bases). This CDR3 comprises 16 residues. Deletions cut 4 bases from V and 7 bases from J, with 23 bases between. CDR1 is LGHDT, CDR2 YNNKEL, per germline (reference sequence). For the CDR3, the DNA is TGTGCCAGCAGCCCCCGACTAGTTCGCCTCATAGAGGAGCAGTACTTC. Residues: CASSPRLVRLIEEQYF.